The sequence of this TCR beta chain was determined in a study of T-cell memory formation after mild COVID-19. There are many counts of this clonotype. Its target is not known. Whole-study findings and limits: The CD4+ clones that contracted clustered mainly within CM and EM, and the CD8+ clones concentrated in EMRA.

Germline CDR1 is MNHEY and CDR2 is SVGAGI. CDR3 size: 14 residues. Trimming removed 0 bases from V and 6 bases from J; junction bases left unmatched: 3. MiXCR was run by TCRdb on the 5' RACE reads, yielding one entry per CDR3 protein. This table has fewer than 50,000 distinct CDR3 sequences, 6% to 8.5% appearing once. The TCR originated in an adult who had mild COVID-19 (a few samples of this study predate the infection). Cell type and time point are not known. The chain employs TRBV6-5 and TRBJ1-1, with TRBD1 matching 8 bases. Sequenced input: PBMCs or a T cell subset sorted from them (not recorded which). The CDR3 nucleotides read TGTGCCAGCAGTTACTCGGGGACAGGCGCTGAAGCTTTCTTT. Its translation is CASSYSGTGAEAFF.